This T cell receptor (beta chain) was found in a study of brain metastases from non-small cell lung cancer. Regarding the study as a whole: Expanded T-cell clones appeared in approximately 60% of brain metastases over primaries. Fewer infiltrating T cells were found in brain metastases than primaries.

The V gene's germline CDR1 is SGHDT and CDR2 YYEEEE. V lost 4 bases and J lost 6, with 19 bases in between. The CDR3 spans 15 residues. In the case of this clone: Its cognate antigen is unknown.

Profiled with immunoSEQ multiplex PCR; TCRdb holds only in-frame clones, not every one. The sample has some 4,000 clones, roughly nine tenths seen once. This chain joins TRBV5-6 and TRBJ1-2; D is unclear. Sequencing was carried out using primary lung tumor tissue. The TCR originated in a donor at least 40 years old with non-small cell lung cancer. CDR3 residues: CASSPRFQALHGYTF. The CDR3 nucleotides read TGTGCCAGCAGCCCTCGTTTCCAGGCGCTGCATGGCTACACCTTC.